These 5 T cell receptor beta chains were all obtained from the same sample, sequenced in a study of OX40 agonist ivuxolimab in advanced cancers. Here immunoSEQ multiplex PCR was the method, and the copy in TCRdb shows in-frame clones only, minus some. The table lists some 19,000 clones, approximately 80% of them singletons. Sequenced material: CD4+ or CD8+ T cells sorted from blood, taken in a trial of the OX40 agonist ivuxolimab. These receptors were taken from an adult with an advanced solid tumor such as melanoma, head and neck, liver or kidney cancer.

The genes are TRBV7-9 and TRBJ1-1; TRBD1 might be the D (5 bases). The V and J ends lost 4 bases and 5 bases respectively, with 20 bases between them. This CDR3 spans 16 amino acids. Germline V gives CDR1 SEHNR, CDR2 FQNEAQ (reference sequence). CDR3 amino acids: CASSSSGGTGDTEAFF. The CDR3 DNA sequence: TGTGCCAGCAGCTCCAGCGGGGGGACGGGCGATACTGAAGCTTTCTTT.

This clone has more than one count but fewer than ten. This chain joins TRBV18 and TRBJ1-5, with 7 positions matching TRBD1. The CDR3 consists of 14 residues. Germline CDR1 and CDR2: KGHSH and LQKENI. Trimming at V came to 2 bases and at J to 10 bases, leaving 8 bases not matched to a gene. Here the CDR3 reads CASSPSTGDNPQHF. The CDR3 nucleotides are TGTGCCAGCTCACCATCAACAGGGGATAATCCCCAGCATTTT.

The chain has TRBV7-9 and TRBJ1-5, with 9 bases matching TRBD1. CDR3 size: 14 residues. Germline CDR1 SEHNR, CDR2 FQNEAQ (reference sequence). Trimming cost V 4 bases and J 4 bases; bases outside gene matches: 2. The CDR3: CASSSGTGNQPQHF. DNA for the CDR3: TGTGCCAGCAGCTCAGGGACAGGGAATCAGCCCCAGCATTTT.

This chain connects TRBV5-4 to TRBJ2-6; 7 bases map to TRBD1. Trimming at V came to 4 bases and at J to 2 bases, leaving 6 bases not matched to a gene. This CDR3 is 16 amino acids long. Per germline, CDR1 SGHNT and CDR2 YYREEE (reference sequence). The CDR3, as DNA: TGTGCCAGCAGCAGGGACAGCGAGCCTGGGGCCAACGTCCTGACTTTC. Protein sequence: CASSRDSEPGANVLTF.

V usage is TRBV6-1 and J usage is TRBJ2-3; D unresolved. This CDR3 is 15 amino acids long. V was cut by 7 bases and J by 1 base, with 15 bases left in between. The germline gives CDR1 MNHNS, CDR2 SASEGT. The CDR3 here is CASNTDAYGTDTQYF. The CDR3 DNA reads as TGTGCCAGCAACACAGACGCATATGGCACAGATACGCAGTATTTT.